This TCR beta chain derives from a study of metastatic and nonmetastatic thyroid tumors. Notes on the study in general: Malignant thyroid tumors reportedly exceeded benign nodules significantly in TCR beta diversity, with the difference appearing in blood and tumor.

Details on this clone: What it binds is unknown.

TCRdb re-called the PCR reads through MiXCR. The sample has over 15,000 clones; 34% are singletons. Every patient was untreated before thyroid surgery. Trimming cost V 6 bases and J 5 bases, with 8 bases left between them. Germline CDR1 MDHEN, CDR2 SYDVKM. The CDR3 totals 12 residues. The specimen was tumor tissue. The chain carries TRBV28 and TRBJ1-5; D is possibly TRBD1 (5 bases). This clonotype was obtained from a female donor with papillary thyroid cancer or a benign thyroid nodule (not recorded which). Some clones in this sample may be carry-over from other donors' samples. CDR3 in DNA: TGTGCCAGCAGCGGGGGGGATCAGCCCCAGCATTTT. Translated: CASSGGDQPQHF.